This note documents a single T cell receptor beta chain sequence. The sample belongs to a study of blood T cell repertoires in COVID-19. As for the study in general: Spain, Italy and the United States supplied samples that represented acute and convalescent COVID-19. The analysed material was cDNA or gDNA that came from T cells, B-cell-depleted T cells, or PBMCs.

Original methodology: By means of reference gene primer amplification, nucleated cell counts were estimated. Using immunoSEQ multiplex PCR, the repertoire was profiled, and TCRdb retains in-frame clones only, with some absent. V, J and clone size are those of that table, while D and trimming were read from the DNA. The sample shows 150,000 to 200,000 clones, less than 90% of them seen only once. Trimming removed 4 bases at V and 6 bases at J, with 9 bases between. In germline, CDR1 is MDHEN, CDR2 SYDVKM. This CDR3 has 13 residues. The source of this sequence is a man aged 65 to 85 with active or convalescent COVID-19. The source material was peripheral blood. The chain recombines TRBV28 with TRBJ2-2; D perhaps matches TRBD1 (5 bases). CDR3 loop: CASSSLGPGELFF. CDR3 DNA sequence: TGTGCCAGCAGTTCGTTGGGGCCCGGGGAGCTGTTTTTT.